This T cell receptor (beta chain) was found in a study of T cells in tuberculosis. Overall study results and limits: Smaller alpha distances in active tuberculosis partly reflected shorter CDR3-alpha lengths. GEM motif frequencies gave over 55% accuracy; the GMM repertoire gave 80% to 90%.

As regards this clone: Its matching antigen is unknown.

The method was immunoSEQ multiplex PCR; TCRdb's version includes in-frame clones alone and lacks a portion of them. Here the sample spans tens of thousands of clones, roughly 92% being singletons. V dropped 3 bases and J dropped 2; count of bases not matched to a gene: 4. The CDR3 spans 14 residues. Germline CDR1 reads SGHDT; CDR2 reads YYEEEE. The sequence was obtained from a donor aged 10-30 years with latent tuberculosis or without tuberculosis infection. Some clones in this sample may be carry-over from other donors' samples. The sample taken for sequencing was PBMCs. The chain employs TRBV5-6 and TRBJ2-5; TRBD1 matches 7 bases. The CDR3 DNA sequence: TGTGCCAGCAGCTCGGGACAGATGCAAGAGACCCAGTACTTC. The encoded protein is CASSSGQMQETQYF.